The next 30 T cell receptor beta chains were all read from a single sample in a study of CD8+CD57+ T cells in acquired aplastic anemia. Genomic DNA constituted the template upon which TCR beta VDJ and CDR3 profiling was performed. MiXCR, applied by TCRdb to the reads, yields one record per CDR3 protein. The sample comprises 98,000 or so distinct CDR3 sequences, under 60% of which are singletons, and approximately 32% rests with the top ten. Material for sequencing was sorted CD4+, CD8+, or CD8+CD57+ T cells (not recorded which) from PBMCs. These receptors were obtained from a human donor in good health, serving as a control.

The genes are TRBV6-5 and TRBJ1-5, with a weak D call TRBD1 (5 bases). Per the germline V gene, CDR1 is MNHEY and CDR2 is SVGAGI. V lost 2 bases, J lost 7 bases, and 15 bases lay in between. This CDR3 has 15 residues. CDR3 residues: CASSYRDGHNQPQHF. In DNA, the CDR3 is TGTGCCAGCAGTTACCGGGACGGCCACAACCAGCCCCAGCATTTT.

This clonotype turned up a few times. The CDR3: CASSYSQGISSTDTQYF. CDR3 bases: TGTGCCAGCAGTTACTCCCAGGGTATCTCTAGCACAGATACGCAGTATTTT. The rearrangement links TRBV6-2 or TRBV6-3 to TRBJ2-3; perhaps TRBD1 as D (5 bases). CDR1 is MNHEY, CDR2 SVGEGT, per germline. This CDR3 comprises 17 residues. V lost 0 bases and J 0 bases, leaving 13 bases between the germline ends.

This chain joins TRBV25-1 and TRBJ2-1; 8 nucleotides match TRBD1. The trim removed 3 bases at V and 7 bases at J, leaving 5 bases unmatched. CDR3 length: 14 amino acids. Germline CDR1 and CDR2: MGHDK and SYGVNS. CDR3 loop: CASSDPGGRNEQFF. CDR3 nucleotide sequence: TGTGCCAGCAGTGACCCAGGGGGCCGGAATGAGCAGTTCTTC.

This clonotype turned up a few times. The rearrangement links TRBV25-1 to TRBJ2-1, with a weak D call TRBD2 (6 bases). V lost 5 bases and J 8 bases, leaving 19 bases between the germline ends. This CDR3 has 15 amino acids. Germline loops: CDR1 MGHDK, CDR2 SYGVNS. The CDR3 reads CASSKLSPGEDEQFF. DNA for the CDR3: TGTGCCAGCAGTAAATTATCCCCGGGGGAGGATGAGCAGTTCTTC.

In nucleotides, the CDR3 is TGTGCCACGTGGACTAGGGATACGCAGTATTTT. Translation gives CATWTRDTQYF. The chain recombines TRBV10-3 with TRBJ2-3, with 7 nucleotides matching TRBD2. Per germline, CDR1 ENHRY and CDR2 SYGVKD. This CDR3 region has 11 residues. After removal of 10 bases from V and 6 bases from J, the junction contained 4 bases not matched to a gene.

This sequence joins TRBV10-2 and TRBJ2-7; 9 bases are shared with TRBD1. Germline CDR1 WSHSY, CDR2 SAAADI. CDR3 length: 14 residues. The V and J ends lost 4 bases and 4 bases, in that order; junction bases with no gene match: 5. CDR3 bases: TGCGCCAGCAGTGGGGGACAGGGAGGGTACGAGCAGTACTTC. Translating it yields CASSGGQGGYEQYF.

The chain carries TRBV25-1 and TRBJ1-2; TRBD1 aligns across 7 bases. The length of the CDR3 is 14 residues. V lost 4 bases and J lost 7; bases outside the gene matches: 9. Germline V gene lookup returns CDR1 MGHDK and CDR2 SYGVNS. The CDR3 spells CASSAETGISGYTF. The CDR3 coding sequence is TGTGCCAGCAGTGCCGAGACAGGGATAAGTGGCTACACCTTC.

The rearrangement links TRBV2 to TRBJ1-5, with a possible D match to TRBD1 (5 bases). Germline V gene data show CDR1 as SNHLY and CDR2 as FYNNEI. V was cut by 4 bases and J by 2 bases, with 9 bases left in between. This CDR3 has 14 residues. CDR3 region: CASSGGGGNQPQHF. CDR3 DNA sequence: TGTGCCAGCAGTGGGGGGGGAGGCAATCAGCCCCAGCATTTT.

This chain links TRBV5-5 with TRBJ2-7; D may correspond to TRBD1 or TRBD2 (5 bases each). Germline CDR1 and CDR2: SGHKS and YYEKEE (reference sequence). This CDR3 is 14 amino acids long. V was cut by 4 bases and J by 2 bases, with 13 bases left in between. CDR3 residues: CASSGRRGPYEQYF. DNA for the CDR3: TGTGCCAGCAGCGGGCGACGGGGACCCTACGAGCAGTACTTC.

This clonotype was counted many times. The CDR3: CASSSDTRNTEAFF. CDR3 nucleotides: TGCGCCAGCAGCTCCGACACACGGAACACTGAAGCTTTCTTT. This chain connects TRBV4-1 to TRBJ1-1, with unresolved D. Germline V gene data show CDR1 as MGHRA and CDR2 as YSYEKL. The V and J ends lost 5 bases and 1 base respectively, with 11 bases between them. The CDR3 consists of 14 residues.

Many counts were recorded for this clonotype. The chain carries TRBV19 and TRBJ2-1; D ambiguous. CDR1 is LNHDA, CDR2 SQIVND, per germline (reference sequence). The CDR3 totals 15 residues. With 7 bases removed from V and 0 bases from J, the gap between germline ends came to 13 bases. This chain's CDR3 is CASKVGPSSYNEQFF. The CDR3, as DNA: TGTGCCAGTAAGGTCGGGCCTAGCTCCTACAATGAGCAGTTCTTC.

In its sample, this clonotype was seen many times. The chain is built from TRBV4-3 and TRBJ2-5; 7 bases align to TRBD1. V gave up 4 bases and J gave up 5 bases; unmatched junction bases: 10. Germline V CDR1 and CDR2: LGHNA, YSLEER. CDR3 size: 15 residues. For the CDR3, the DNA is TGCGCCAGCAGCCCACGACAGGGAAAGGGGGAGACCCAGTACTTC. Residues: CASSPRQGKGETQYF.

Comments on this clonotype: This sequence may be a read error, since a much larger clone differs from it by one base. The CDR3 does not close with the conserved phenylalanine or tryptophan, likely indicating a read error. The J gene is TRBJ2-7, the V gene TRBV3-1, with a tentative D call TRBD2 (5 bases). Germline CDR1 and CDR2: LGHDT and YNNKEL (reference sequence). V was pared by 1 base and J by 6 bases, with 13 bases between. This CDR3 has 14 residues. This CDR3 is CASSQVLGVIEQYS. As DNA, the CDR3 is TGTGCCAGCAGCCAAGTCCTCGGGGTAATCGAGCAGTACTCC.

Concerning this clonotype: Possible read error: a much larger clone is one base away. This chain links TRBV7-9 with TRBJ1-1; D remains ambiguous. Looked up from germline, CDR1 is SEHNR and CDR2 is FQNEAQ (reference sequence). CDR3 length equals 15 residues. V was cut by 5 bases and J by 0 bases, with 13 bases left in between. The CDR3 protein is CASSLSDLMNTEAFF. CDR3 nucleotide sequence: TGTGCCAGCAGCCTCTCCGACTTGATGAACACTGAAGCTTTCTTT.

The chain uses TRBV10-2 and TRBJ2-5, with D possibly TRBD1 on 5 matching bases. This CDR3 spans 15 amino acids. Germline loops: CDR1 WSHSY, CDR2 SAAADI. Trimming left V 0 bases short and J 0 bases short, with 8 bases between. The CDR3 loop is CASSESGQNQETQYF. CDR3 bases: TGCGCCAGCAGTGAGTCTGGACAAAACCAAGAGACCCAGTACTTC.

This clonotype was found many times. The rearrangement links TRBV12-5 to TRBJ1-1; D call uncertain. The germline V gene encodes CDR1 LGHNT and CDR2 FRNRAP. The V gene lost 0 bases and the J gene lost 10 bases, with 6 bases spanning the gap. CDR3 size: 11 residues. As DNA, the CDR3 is TGTGCTAGTGGTTTGGTCCAGATAGCTTTCTTT. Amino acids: CASGLVQIAFF.

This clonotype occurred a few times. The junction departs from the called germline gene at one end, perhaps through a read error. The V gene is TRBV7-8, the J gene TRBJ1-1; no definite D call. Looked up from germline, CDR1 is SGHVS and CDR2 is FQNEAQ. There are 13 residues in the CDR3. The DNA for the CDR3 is TGCGCCAGCAGCTTCGGAGCGAACACTGAAGCTTTCTTT. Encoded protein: CASSFGANTEAFF.

DNA for the CDR3: TGTGCCAGCAGCTTAGAACTCGGACTAGCTGAGACCCAGTACTTC. Amino acid sequence: CASSLELGLAETQYF. V is TRBV7-6 and J is TRBJ2-5; 8 nucleotides match TRBD2. Looked up from germline, CDR1 is SGHVS and CDR2 is FNYEAQ. This CDR3 region has 15 residues. With V trimmed by 1 base and J by 5 bases, 6 bases remained unmatched. The variable domain in full, completed from reference TRBV7-6 and TRBJ2-5, reads GAGVSQSPRYKVTKRGQDVALRCDPISGHVSLYWYRQALGQGPEFLTYFNYEAQQDKSGLPNDRFSAERPEGSISTLTIQRTEQRDSAMYRCASSLELGLAETQYFGPGTRLLVL.

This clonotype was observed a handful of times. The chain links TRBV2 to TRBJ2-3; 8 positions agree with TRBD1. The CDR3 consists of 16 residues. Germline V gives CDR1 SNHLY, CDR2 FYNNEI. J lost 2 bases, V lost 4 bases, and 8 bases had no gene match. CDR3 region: CASSGSGTGFTDTQYF. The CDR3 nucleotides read TGTGCCAGCAGTGGGTCCGGGACAGGCTTCACAGATACGCAGTATTTT.

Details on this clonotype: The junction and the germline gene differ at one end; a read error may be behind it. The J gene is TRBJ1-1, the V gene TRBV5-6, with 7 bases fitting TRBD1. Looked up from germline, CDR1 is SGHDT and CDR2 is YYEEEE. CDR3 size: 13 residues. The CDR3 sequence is CAGSLGGYTEAFF. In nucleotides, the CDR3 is TGTGCCGGCAGCTTAGGGGGCTACACTGAAGCTTTCTTT.

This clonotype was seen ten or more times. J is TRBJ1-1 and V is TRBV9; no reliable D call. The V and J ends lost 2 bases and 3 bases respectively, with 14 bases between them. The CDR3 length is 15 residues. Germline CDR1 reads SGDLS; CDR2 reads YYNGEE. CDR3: CASSVDGLRDTEAFF. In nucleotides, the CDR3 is TGTGCCAGCAGCGTCGATGGGTTACGGGACACTGAAGCTTTCTTT. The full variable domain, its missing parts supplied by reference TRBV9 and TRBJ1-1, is DSGVTQTPKHLITATGQRVTLRCSPRSGDLSVYWYQQSLDQGLQFLIQYYNGEERAKGNILERFSAQQFPDLHSELNLSSLELGDSALYFCASSVDGLRDTEAFFGQGTRLTVV.

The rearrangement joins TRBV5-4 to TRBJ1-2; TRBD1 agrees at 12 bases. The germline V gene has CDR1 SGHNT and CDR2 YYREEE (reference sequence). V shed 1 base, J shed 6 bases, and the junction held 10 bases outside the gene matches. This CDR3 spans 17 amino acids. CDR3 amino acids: CASSLRGTGGAWDGYTF. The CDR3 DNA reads TGTGCCAGCAGCTTGCGTGGGACAGGGGGCGCCTGGGATGGCTACACCTTC.

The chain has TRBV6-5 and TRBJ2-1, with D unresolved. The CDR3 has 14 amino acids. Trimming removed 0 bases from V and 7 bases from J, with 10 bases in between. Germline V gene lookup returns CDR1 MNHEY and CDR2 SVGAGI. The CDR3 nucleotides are TGTGCCAGCAGTTACTCGCCTGGGAATAATGAGCAGTTCTTC. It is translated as CASSYSPGNNEQFF.

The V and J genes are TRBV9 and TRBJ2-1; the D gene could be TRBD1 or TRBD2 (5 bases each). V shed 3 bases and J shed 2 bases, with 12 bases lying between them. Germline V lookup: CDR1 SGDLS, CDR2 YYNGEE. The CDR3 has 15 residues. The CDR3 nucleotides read TGTGCCAGCAGCGCAGGTGGGGACCCCTACAATGAGCAGTTCTTC. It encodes CASSAGGDPYNEQFF.

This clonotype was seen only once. CDR3 amino acids: CATSGVGPGSGNTIYF. CDR3 in DNA: TGTGCCACCAGTGGTGTTGGGCCAGGATCTGGAAACACCATATATTTT. The V gene is TRBV24-1, the J gene TRBJ1-3; no definite D call. The CDR3 has 16 residues. Per germline, CDR1 KGHDR and CDR2 SFDVKD. Trimming took off 5 bases at V and 1 base at J, with 14 bases between the two ends.

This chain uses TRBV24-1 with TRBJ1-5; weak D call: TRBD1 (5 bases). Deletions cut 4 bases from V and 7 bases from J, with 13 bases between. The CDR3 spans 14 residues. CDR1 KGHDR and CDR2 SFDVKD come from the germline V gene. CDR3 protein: CATSDAGYEQPQHF. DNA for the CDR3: TGTGCCACCAGTGACGCAGGGTATGAACAGCCCCAGCATTTT.

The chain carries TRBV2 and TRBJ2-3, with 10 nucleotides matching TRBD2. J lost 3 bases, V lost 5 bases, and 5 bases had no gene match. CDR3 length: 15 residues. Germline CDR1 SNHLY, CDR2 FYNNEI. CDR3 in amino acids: CASSPGTSVTDTQYF. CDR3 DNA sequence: TGTGCCAGCAGTCCCGGGACTAGCGTTACAGATACGCAGTATTTT.

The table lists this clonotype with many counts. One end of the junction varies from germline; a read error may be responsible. This CDR3 reads CASSQDDRGSDEQYF. The CDR3, as DNA: TGCGCCAGCAGCCAAGATGACAGGGGCTCCGACGAGCAGTACTTC. The rearrangement joins TRBV4-3 to TRBJ2-7; 8 positions agree with TRBD1. CDR3 size: 15 residues. Germline V gives CDR1 LGHNA, CDR2 YSLEER.

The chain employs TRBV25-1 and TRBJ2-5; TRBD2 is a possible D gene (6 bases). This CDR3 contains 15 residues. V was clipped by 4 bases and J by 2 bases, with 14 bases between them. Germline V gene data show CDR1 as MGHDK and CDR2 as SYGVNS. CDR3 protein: CASSVPGGEQETQYF. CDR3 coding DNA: TGTGCCAGCAGTGTCCCTGGCGGGGAGCAAGAGACCCAGTACTTC.

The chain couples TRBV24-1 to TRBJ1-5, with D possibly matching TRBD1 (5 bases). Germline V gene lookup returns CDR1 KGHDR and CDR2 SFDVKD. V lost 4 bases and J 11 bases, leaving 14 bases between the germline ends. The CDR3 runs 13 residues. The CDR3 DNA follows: TGTGCCACCAGTGACTGGGACGGGCAGGCCCAGCATTTT. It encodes CATSDWDGQAQHF.